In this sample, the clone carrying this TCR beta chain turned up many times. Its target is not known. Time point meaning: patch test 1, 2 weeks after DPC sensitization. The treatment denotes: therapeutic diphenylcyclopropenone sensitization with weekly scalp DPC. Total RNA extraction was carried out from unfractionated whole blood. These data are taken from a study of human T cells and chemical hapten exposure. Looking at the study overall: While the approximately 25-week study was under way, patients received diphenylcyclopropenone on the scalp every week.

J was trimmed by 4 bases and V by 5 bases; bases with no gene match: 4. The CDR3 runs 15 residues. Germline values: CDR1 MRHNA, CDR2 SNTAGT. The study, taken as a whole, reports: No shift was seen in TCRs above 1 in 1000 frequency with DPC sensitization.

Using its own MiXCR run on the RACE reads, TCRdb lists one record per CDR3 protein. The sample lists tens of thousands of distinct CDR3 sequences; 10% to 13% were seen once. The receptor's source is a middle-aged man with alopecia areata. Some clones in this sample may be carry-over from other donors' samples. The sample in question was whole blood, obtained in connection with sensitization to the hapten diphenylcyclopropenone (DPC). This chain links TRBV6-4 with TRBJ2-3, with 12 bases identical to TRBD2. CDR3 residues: CASSLTSGSADTQYF. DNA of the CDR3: TGTGCCAGCAGTCTGACTAGCGGGAGTGCAGATACGCAGTATTTT.